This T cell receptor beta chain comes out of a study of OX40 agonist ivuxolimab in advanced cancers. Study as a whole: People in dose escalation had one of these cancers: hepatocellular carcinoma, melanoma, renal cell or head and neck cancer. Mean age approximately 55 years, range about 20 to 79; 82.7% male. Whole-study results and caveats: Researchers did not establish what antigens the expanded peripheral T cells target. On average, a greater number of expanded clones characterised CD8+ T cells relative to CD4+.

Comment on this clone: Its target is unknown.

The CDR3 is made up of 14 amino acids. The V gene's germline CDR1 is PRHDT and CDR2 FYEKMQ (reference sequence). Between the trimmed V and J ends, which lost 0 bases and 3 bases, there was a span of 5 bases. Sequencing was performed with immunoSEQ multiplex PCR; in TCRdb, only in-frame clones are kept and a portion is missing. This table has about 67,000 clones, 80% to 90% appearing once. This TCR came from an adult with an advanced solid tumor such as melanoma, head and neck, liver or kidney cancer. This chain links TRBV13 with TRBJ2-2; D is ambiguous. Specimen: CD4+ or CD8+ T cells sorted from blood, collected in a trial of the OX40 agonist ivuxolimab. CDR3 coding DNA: TGTGCCAGCAGCTTAGGACGGGACACCGGGGAGCTGTTTTTT. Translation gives CASSLGRDTGELFF.